This entry describes one TCR beta chain. Its matching antigen is unknown. Authors' analysis steps: Junction-only immunoSEQ data arrived without quality scores, meaning filtering differed. Some clones are missing from TCRdb's copy, which holds only in-frame ones; the method was immunoSEQ multiplex PCR. The V and J calls and the clone size are those of that table, but D and trimming were determined from the DNA. Among about 1 million clones listed, about 75% were seen once. The data were taken from a study of shared clonotypes between healthy human individuals. Study-level findings and limits: Against clonotypes common to all four donors, non-shared ones had lower generation probabilities.

The CDR3 is 14 residues long. CDR1 is SQVTM and CDR2 is ANQGSEA in the germline V gene. Losses at the gene ends were 4 bases for V and 13 bases for J; bases not matched to a gene: 14. This rearrangement joins TRBV29-1 to TRBJ2-1; the match to TRBD2 covers 9 bases. The TCR originated in a man aged 18 to 30 in good health. What was sequenced was memory CD4+ T cells sorted from blood. Regarding subset: CD45RA-negative fraction. Here the CDR3 DNA reads TGCAGCGTTGGCTCTAGCGGGGTTTACAATCGACAGTTCTTC. It yields the protein CSVGSSGVYNRQFF.